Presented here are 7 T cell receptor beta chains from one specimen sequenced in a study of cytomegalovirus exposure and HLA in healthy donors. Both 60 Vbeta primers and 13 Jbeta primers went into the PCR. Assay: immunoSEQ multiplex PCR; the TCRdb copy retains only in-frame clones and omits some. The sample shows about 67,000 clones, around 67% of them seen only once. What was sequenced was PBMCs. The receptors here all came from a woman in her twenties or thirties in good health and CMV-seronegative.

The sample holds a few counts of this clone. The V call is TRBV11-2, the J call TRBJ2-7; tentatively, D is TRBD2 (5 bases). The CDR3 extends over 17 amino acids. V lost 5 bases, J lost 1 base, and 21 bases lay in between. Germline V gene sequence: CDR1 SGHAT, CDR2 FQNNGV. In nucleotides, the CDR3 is TGTGCCAGCAGCCCAGCCCTCGACTTCCGGAGGTCCTACGAGCAGTACTTC. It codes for CASSPALDFRRSYEQYF.

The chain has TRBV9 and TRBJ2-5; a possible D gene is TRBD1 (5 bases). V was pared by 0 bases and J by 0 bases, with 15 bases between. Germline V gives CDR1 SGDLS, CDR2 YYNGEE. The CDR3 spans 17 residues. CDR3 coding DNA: TGTGCCAGCAGCGTAGGGGTTGGGGCGGAGTACCAAGAGACCCAGTACTTC. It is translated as CASSVGVGAEYQETQYF.

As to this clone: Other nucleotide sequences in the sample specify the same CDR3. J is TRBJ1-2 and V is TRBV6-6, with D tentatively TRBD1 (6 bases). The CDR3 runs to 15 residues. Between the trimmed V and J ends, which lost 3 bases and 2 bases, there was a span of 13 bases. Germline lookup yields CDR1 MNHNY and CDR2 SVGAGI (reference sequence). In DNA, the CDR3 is TGTGCCAGCAGTTATTCTTACACAGGGAACTATGGCTACACCTTC. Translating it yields CASSYSYTGNYGYTF.

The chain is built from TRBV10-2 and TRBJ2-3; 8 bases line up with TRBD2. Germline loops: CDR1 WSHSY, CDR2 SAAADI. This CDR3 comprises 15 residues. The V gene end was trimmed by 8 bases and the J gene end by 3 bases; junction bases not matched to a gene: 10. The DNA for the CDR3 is TGCGCCAGCGTCGGGGGAGCGGGGGAAACAGATACGCAGTATTTT. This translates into CASVGGAGETDTQYF.

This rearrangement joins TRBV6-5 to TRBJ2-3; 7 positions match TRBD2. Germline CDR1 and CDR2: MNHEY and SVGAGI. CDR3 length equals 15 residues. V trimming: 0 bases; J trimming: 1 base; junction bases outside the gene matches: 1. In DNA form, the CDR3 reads TGTGCCAGCAGTTACTCCCGGGGGGGCACAGATACGCAGTATTTT. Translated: CASSYSRGGTDTQYF.

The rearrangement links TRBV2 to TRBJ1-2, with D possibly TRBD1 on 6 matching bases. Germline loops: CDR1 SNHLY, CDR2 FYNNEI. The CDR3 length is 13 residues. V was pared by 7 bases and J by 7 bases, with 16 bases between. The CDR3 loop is CASTSDRHGGYTF. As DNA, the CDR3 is TGTGCCAGCACGTCGGACAGACATGGTGGCTACACCTTC.

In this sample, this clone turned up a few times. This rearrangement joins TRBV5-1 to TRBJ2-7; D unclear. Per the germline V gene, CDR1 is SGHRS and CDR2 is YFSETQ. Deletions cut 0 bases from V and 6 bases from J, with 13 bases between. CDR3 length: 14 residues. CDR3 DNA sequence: TGCGCCAGCAGCTTGGTAGCAGAAAACGCCGAGCAGTACTTC. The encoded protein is CASSLVAENAEQYF.